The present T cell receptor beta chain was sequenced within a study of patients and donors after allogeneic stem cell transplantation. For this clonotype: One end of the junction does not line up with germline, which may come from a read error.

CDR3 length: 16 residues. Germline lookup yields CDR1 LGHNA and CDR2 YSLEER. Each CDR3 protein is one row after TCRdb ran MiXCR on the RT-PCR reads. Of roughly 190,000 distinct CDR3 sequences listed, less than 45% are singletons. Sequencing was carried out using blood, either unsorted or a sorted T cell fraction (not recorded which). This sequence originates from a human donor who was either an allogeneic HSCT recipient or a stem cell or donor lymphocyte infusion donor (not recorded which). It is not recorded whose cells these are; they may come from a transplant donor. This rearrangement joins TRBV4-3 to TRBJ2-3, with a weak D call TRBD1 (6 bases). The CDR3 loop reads CVSSHQVGGSTDTQYF. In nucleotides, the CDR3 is TGCGTCAGCAGCCACCAAGTAGGGGGAAGCACAGATACGCAGTATTTT.